This T cell receptor (beta chain) was recorded in a study of blood T cell repertoires in COVID-19. The overall study: Sites in the United States, Italy and Spain provided acute and convalescent COVID-19 samples. In each case, the material was cDNA or gDNA derived from T cells, B-cell-depleted T cells, or PBMCs.

Source study methods: Quantification of nucleated cells was approximated via reference gene primer amplification. Using immunoSEQ multiplex PCR, the repertoire was profiled, and TCRdb retains in-frame clones only, with some absent. Clone size and V and J calls were adopted from that table, with D and trimming inferred from the DNA. This sample carries around 130,000 clones, around nine tenths of them seen once, and the ten largest clones take approximately 2.3%. This clone showed up many times. The material sequenced was peripheral blood. This clonotype was obtained from a woman between 45 and 60 years old with acute or convalescent COVID-19.

CDR3 nucleotides: TGTGCCAGCAGATCGGGACTAGCGGGAGGGAACACCGGGGAGCTGTTTTTT. Translated, it gives CASRSGLAGGNTGELFF. This rearrangement joins TRBV5-4 to TRBJ2-2; 15 bases align to TRBD2. Losses at the gene ends were 5 bases for V and 1 base for J; bases not matched to a gene: 3. CDR1 and CDR2 from the germline V gene are SGHNT and YYREEE (reference sequence). The CDR3 contains 17 residues. Full variable domain (outside the CDR3, taken from reference TRBV5-4 and TRBJ2-2): ETGVTQSPTHLIKTRGQQVTLRCSSQSGHNTVSWYQQALGQGPQFIFQYYREEENGRGNFPPRFSGLQFPNYSSELNVNALELDDSALYLCASRSGLAGGNTGELFFGEGSRLTVL.